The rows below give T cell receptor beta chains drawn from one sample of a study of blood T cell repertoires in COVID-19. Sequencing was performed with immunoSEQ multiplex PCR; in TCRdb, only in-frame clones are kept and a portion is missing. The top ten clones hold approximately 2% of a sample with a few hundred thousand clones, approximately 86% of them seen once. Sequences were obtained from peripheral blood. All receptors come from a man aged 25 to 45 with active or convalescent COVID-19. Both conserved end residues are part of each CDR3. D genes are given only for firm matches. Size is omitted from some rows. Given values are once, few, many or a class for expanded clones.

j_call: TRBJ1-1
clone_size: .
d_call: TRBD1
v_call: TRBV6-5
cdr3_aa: CASSYRQGRFRTEAFF
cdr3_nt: TGTGCCAGCAGTTACCGACAGGGCCGGTTTCGTACTGAAGCTTTCTTT

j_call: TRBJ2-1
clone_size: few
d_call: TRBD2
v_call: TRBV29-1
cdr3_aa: CSVETRTSGSSEQFF
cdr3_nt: TGCAGCGTTGAAACGCGGACTAGCGGGTCGAGTGAGCAGTTCTTC

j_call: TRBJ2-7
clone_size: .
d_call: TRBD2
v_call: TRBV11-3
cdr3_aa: CASSPTSGGAYEQYF
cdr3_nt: TGTGCCAGCAGCCCCACTAGCGGGGGAGCCTACGAGCAGTACTTC

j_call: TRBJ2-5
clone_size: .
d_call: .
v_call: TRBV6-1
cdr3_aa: CASSERPGLQETQYF
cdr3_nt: TGTGCCAGCAGTGAAAGACCGGGACTCCAAGAGACCCAGTACTTC

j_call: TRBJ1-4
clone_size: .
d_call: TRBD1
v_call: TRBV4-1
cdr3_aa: CASSQDRGQGGEKLFF
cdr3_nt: TGCGCCAGCAGCCAAGATCGGGGACAGGGGGGTGAAAAACTGTTTTTT

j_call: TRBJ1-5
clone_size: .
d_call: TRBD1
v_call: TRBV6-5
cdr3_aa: CASRQGQSNQPQHF
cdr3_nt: TGTGCCAGCAGGCAGGGACAGAGCAATCAGCCCCAGCATTTT

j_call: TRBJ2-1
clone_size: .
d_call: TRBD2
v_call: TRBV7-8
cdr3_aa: CASSPLGSSGGESYNEQFF
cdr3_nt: TGTGCCAGCAGCCCGTTAGGGTCTAGCGGGGGAGAATCCTACAATGAGCAGTTCTTC

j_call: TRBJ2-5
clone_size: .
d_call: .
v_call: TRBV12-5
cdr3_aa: CASGLQELAQYF
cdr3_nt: TGTGCTAGTGGTTTGCAGGAATTGGCCCAGTACTTC

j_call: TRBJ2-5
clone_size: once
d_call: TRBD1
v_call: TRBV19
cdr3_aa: CASSTGTGGLGETQYF
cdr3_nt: TGTGCCAGTAGTACCGGGACAGGGGGCCTGGGGGAGACCCAGTACTTC

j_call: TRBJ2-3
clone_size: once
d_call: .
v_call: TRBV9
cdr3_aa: CASSPWGRSSTDTQYF
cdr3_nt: TGTGCCAGCAGCCCCTGGGGCCGGTCTTCCACAGATACGCAGTATTTT